The 19 T cell receptor beta chains in this list originate from one sample, sequenced in a study of blood T cell repertoires in COVID-19. Sequenced by immunoSEQ multiplex PCR; TCRdb stores in-frame clones only, minus some. The sample lists 150,000 to 200,000 clones, about four fifths occurring once. The specimen was peripheral blood. These receptors were collected from a man between 60 and 70 years old with active or convalescent COVID-19.

CDR3 nucleotide sequence: TGTGCCAGCAGTTTCGGCAGGGGATACGAGCAGTACTTC. Translating gives CASSFGRGYEQYF. The chain links TRBV6-5 to TRBJ2-7; D perhaps matches TRBD1 (6 bases). Germline CDR1 and CDR2: MNHEY and SVGAGI. This CDR3 region has 13 residues. V was shortened by 4 bases and J by 4 bases, with 11 bases between the two germline ends.

This clone rates as medium-sized. CDR3 region: CATEQDRGGPQETQYF. CDR3 nucleotides: TGTGCCACCGAACAAGACAGGGGAGGTCCCCAAGAGACCCAGTACTTC. The genes are TRBV15 and TRBJ2-5, with TRBD1 identical over 8 bases. The CDR3 has 16 residues. CDR1 LNHNV and CDR2 YYDKDF come from the germline V gene (reference sequence). V lost 8 bases, J lost 1 base, and 12 bases stayed unmatched.

This sequence joins TRBV5-1 and TRBJ1-4; TRBD1 is a possible D gene (5 bases). Looked up from germline, CDR1 is SGHRS and CDR2 is YFSETQ. Between the trimmed V and J ends, which lost 5 bases and 3 bases, there was a span of 11 bases. This CDR3 is 14 amino acids long. As DNA, the CDR3 is TGCGCCAGCAGACCCGACAGCCCTAATGAAAAACTGTTTTTT. It encodes CASRPDSPNEKLFF.

V is TRBV5-1 and J is TRBJ2-5; TRBD1 might be the D (6 bases). V lost 0 bases, J lost 7 bases, and 19 bases lay in between. The CDR3 consists of 16 residues. The germline CDR1 and CDR2 sequences are SGHRS and YFSETQ. The CDR3 coding sequence is TGCGCCAGCAGCTTGGCCGCAGGGGCAGGTGGCGGGACCCAGTACTTC. Residues: CASSLAAGAGGGTQYF.

This chain connects TRBV29-1 to TRBJ2-7; the D gene is possibly TRBD1 (6 bases). The CDR3 spans 17 residues. Germline values: CDR1 SQVTM, CDR2 ANQGSEA. Trimming removed 2 bases at V and 5 bases at J, with 25 bases between. The CDR3: CSVERGDGQGRIDEQYF. The CDR3 DNA reads TGCAGCGTTGAAAGGGGAGACGGGCAGGGGCGAATCGACGAGCAGTACTTC.

This rearrangement joins TRBV28 to TRBJ2-5; D ambiguous. Trimming left V 1 base short and J 1 base short, with 7 bases between. The CDR3 contains 14 residues. Germline lookup yields CDR1 MDHEN and CDR2 SYDVKM. CDR3 in amino acids: CASSLLGFQETQYF. As DNA, the CDR3 is TGTGCCAGCAGTTTATTGGGCTTCCAAGAGACCCAGTACTTC.

This chain uses TRBV6-1 with TRBJ2-3, with D possibly being TRBD2 (6 bases). The CDR3 is 16 residues long. Trimming cost V 2 bases and J 3 bases, with 15 bases left between them. Germline V lookup: CDR1 MNHNS, CDR2 SASEGT. The CDR3 protein is CASSERSRDGTDTQYF. The CDR3 DNA reads TGTGCCAGCAGTGAACGGTCGCGGGATGGGACAGATACGCAGTATTTT.

This chain connects TRBV28 to TRBJ2-7; possibly TRBD2 for D (6 bases). V lost 4 bases to trimming and J lost 0 bases, with 16 bases between them. Germline V gene data show CDR1 as MDHEN and CDR2 as SYDVKM. CDR3 length: 16 amino acids. CDR3 coding DNA: TGTGCCAGCAGTTCACCGGGGGAAAAAAGCTCCTACGAGCAGTACTTC. Its protein product is CASSSPGEKSSYEQYF.

The chain employs TRBV24-1 and TRBJ2-1, with TRBD1 as a possible D gene (6 bases). Deletions cut 1 base from V and 5 bases from J, with 8 bases between. The germline V gene has CDR1 KGHDR and CDR2 SFDVKD. This CDR3 comprises 14 residues. The CDR3 region is CATSDFSGDNEQFF. The CDR3 region has the DNA TGTGCCACCAGTGATTTTTCAGGGGACAATGAGCAGTTCTTC.

The CDR3 DNA follows: TGTGCCAGCAGTTGGGACATCAATGAGCAGTTCTTC. As protein: CASSWDINEQFF. The chain combines TRBV6-5 with TRBJ2-1; D perhaps matches TRBD1 (6 bases). Germline values: CDR1 MNHEY, CDR2 SVGAGI. The CDR3 contains 12 residues. V was cut by 4 bases and J by 6 bases, with 7 bases left in between.

The genes are TRBV6-6 and TRBJ2-7; D ambiguous. Trimming removed 5 bases from V and 2 bases from J, with 13 bases in between. This CDR3 spans 14 amino acids. Looked up from germline, CDR1 is MNHNY and CDR2 is SVGAGI (reference sequence). The CDR3 spells CASSPRGTTYEQYF. CDR3 bases: TGTGCCAGCAGTCCCAGAGGCACTACCTACGAGCAGTACTTC.

This rearrangement joins TRBV2 to TRBJ1-6; a possible D gene is TRBD1 (6 bases). From germline, CDR1 is SNHLY and CDR2 FYNNEI. This CDR3 is 14 amino acids long. Deletions cut 6 bases from V and 6 bases from J, with 12 bases between. CDR3 loop: CASSPGDLNSPLHF. The CDR3 nucleotides read TGTGCCAGCAGCCCAGGGGACCTTAATTCACCCCTCCACTTT.

The V gene is TRBV5-1, the J gene TRBJ2-7, with D unclear. Trimming pared 0 bases from V and 6 bases from J, leaving 10 bases between. Germline V gives CDR1 SGHRS, CDR2 YFSETQ. There are 13 residues in the CDR3. The CDR3 loop is CASSLGGVAEQYF. In DNA, the CDR3 is TGCGCCAGCAGCTTGGGCGGCGTCGCCGAGCAGTACTTC. The variable domain in full, with the rest retrieved from reference TRBV5-1 and TRBJ2-7, is KAGVTQTPRYLIKTRGQQVTLSCSPISGHRSVSWYQQTPGQGLQFLFEYFSETQRNKGNFPGRFSGRQFSNSRSEMNVSTLELGDSALYLCASSLGGVAEQYFGPGTRLTVT.

A few counts support this clone. The chain carries TRBV2 and TRBJ1-2; 10 nucleotides line up with TRBD1. The CDR3 extends over 14 amino acids. J was trimmed by 5 bases and V by 7 bases; bases with no gene match: 7. The germline V gene encodes CDR1 SNHLY and CDR2 FYNNEI. In DNA form, the CDR3 reads TGTGCCAGCACTTCCAGGACAGGGGGTTATGGCTACACCTTC. Translating it yields CASTSRTGGYGYTF.

The chain combines TRBV3-1 (or the pseudogene TRBV3-2) with TRBJ1-6; D gene unclear. CDR3 length equals 17 residues. CDR1 and CDR2 from the germline V gene are LGHDT and YNNKEL (reference sequence). Trimming took off 2 bases at V and 0 bases at J, with 11 bases between the two ends. CDR3 coding DNA: TGTGCCAGCAGCCAAAGAATGAGGAGCTCCTATAATTCACCCCTCCACTTT. Protein product: CASSQRMRSSYNSPLHF.

The rearrangement links TRBV2 to TRBJ1-1; 8 bases agree with TRBD1. Germline V gives CDR1 SNHLY, CDR2 FYNNEI. V gave up 8 bases and J gave up 0 bases; unmatched junction bases: 5. This CDR3 region has 14 residues. The CDR3 DNA sequence: TGTGCCAGCCAGACAGGGGCGATGAACACTGAAGCTTTCTTT. It specifies CASQTGAMNTEAFF.

This clone was observed once. A much more abundant neighbour one base away suggests this may be a read error. The same CDR3 also results from other DNA sequences found in this sample. The CDR3 loop is CASSYSLTGFSYEQYF. The CDR3 DNA reads TGTGCCAGCAGTTACTCATTGACAGGGTTCTCCTACGAGCAGTACTTC. The chain employs TRBV6-5 and TRBJ2-7; the match to TRBD1 covers 7 bases. Germline CDR1 and CDR2: MNHEY and SVGAGI. CDR3 size: 16 residues. Losses at the gene ends were 0 bases for V and 0 bases for J; bases not matched to a gene: 5.

The V call is TRBV19, the J call TRBJ2-1; 7 bases match TRBD2. There are 16 residues in the CDR3. V lost 7 bases, J lost 7 bases, and 16 bases stayed unmatched. CDR1 and CDR2 (germline): LNHDA, SQIVND (reference sequence). The DNA of the CDR3 is TGTGCCAGTACCGGGGAGGCCGCGGGGGACGGAAATGAGCAGTTCTTC. It codes for CASTGEAAGDGNEQFF.

This rearrangement joins TRBV5-5 to TRBJ2-2; D is uncertain. The V end lost 0 bases, the J end lost 1 base, and 10 bases lay between the germline ends. There are 16 residues in the CDR3. Germline CDR1 SGHKS, CDR2 YYEKEE (reference sequence). The DNA of the CDR3 is TGTGCCAGCAGCTTGGGGTTGAGTTGGAACACCGGGGAGCTGTTTTTT. Translated: CASSLGLSWNTGELFF.